The 3 T cell receptor beta chains in this list originate from one sample, sequenced in a study of T cell changes during pregnancy in multiple sclerosis. Profiling relied on immunoSEQ multiplex PCR, and the TCRdb table lists in-frame clones only, not all of them. The sample includes fewer than 50,000 clones, more than 75% of them seen just once. The specimen was CD8+ T cells from peripheral blood mononuclear cells, collected in the third trimester of pregnancy. The origin of the receptors is a female donor with multiple sclerosis, enrolled in a pregnancy study.

The genes are TRBV4-3 and TRBJ1-2, with 7 bases identical to TRBD1. V dropped 0 bases and J dropped 8; count of bases not matched to a gene: 12. Germline values: CDR1 LGHNA, CDR2 YSLEER. This CDR3 contains 16 residues. CDR3 region: CASSQEVAGGIEGYTF. In nucleotides, the CDR3 is TGCGCCAGCAGCCAAGAAGTGGCAGGGGGGATTGAAGGCTACACCTTC.

The chain uses TRBV9 and TRBJ2-7; 9 nucleotides match TRBD1. V lost 5 bases, J lost 4 bases, and 10 bases stayed unmatched. Germline V lookup: CDR1 SGDLS, CDR2 YYNGEE. This CDR3 region has 15 residues. The CDR3 loop reads CASSVGQGNWYEQYF. The CDR3 DNA reads TGTGCCAGCAGTGTGGGACAGGGTAACTGGTACGAGCAGTACTTC.

The V gene is TRBV7-9, the J gene TRBJ1-2; D gene uncertain. CDR1 and CDR2 (germline): SEHNR, FQNEAQ (reference sequence). This CDR3 has 12 residues. Trimming cost V 5 bases and J 5 bases, with 9 bases left between them. CDR3 nucleotide sequence: TGTGCCAGCAGCCCGACTATGTATGGCTACACCTTC. Translating gives CASSPTMYGYTF. The full variable domain, its missing parts supplied by reference TRBV7-9 and TRBJ1-2, is DTGVSQNPRHKITKRGQNVTFRCDPISEHNRLYWYRQTLGQGPEFLTYFQNEAQLEKSRLLSDRFSAERPKGSFSTLEIQRTEQGDSAMYLCASSPTMYGYTFGSGTRLTVV.